In this sample, the clone carrying this TCR beta chain turned up a few times. This entry comes from a study of T-cell memory formation after mild COVID-19. TCRdb fed the 5' RACE reads into MiXCR, producing one record per CDR3 protein. Of about 320,000 distinct CDR3 sequences in the sample, 14% were seen once. CDR1 and CDR2 (germline): LGHDT, YNNKEL (reference sequence). V shed 1 base and J shed 3 bases, with 18 bases lying between them. The CDR3 contains 17 residues. The receptor's source is a man between 18 and 29 years old who had mild COVID-19 (a few samples of this study predate the infection). Cell type and time point are not known. The sequenced material came from PBMCs or a T cell subset sorted from them (not recorded which). The V and J genes are TRBV3-1 and TRBJ1-2; a possible D gene is TRBD1 (6 bases). DNA for the CDR3: TGTGCCAGCAGCCAAGCCCTCCTAGGGCAGGGGTACTATGGCTACACCTTC. Encoded protein: CASSQALLGQGYYGYTF.